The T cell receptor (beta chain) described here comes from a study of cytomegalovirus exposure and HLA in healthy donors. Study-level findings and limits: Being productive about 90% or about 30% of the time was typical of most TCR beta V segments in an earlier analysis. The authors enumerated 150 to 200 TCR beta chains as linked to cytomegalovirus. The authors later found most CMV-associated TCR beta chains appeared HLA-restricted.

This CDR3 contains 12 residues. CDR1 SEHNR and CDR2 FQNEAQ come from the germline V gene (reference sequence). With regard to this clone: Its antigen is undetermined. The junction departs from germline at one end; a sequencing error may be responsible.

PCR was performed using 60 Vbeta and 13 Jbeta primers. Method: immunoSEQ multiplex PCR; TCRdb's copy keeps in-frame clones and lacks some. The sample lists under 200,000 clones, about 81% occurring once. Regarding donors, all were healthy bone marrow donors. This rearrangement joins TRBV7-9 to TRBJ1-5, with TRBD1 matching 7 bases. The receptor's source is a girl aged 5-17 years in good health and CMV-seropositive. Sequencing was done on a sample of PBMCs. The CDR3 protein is CSSSFRQGPQHF. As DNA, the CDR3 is TGTTCCAGCAGTTTCCGACAGGGGCCCCAGCATTTT.